The 21 T cell receptor beta chains presented below share a single source sample, sequenced in a study of blood T cell repertoires in COVID-19. Sequencing was performed with immunoSEQ multiplex PCR; in TCRdb, only in-frame clones are kept and a portion is missing. Of a few hundred thousand clones listed, about 90% are singletons. Sequencing was carried out using peripheral blood. Receptors were obtained from a man younger than 35 who had recovered from COVID-19.

V gene TRBV14 combines with J gene TRBJ2-1; 9 bases match TRBD1. The V gene end was trimmed by 6 bases and the J gene end by 8 bases; junction bases not matched to a gene: 8. This CDR3 is 14 amino acids long. Germline V lookup: CDR1 SGHDN, CDR2 FVKESK. The CDR3 DNA follows: TGTGCCAGCAGTCCCGGGACAGGGTTCCATGAGCAGTTCTTC. Translating it yields CASSPGTGFHEQFF.

This clone was seen a handful of times. V and J are TRBV6-2 or TRBV6-3 and TRBJ1-1; D is undetermined. This CDR3 has 12 amino acids. Germline lookup yields CDR1 MNHEY and CDR2 SVGEGT. Deletions cut 6 bases from V and 10 bases from J, with 15 bases between. The CDR3, as DNA: TGTGCCAGCAGCCCGAGGAGGGAAGGAGCTTTCTTT. Translating gives CASSPRREGAFF.

The rearrangement joins TRBV5-8 to TRBJ1-1; D is perhaps TRBD1 (5 bases). V dropped 2 bases and J dropped 0 bases, with 8 bases sitting between them. The CDR3 has 14 amino acids. Germline values: CDR1 SGHTS, CDR2 YDEGEE. CDR3 sequence reads: CASSFWGLNTEAFF. CDR3 DNA: TGTGCCAGCAGCTTTTGGGGCTTGAACACTGAAGCTTTCTTT. The full variable domain, in which reference TRBV5-8 and TRBJ1-1 provide the parts outside the CDR3, is EAGVTQSPTHLIKTRGQQATLRCSPISGHTSVYWYQQALGLGLQFLLWYDEGEERNRGNFPPRFSGRQFPNYSSELNVNALELEDSALYLCASSFWGLNTEAFFGQGTRLTVV.

This sequence joins TRBV28 and TRBJ1-2; D is undetermined. CDR1 is MDHEN and CDR2 is SYDVKM in the germline V gene. The CDR3 consists of 13 residues. Trimming took off 1 base at V and 4 bases at J, with 7 bases between the two ends. CDR3 in DNA: TGTGCCAGCAGTTTATTCAGAAGCTATGGCTACACCTTC. Translating it yields CASSLFRSYGYTF.

The chain employs TRBV7-3 and TRBJ1-4; 9 nucleotides agree with TRBD1. In germline, CDR1 is SGHTA, CDR2 FQGTGA. J lost 7 bases, V lost 0 bases, and 6 bases had no gene match. The length of the CDR3 is 16 residues. In DNA form, the CDR3 reads TGTGCCAGCAGCTTAACGGGACAGGGACCATCTGAAAAACTGTTTTTT. Translating it yields CASSLTGQGPSEKLFF.

V usage is TRBV29-1 and J usage is TRBJ1-1, with D uncertain. CDR3 length equals 13 residues. Germline loops: CDR1 SQVTM, CDR2 ANQGSEA. V lost 6 bases, J lost 1 base, and 12 bases lay in between. The CDR3 protein is CSVQDVRNTEAFF. DNA of the CDR3: TGCAGCGTCCAGGATGTGAGGAACACTGAAGCTTTCTTT.

V and J are TRBV30 and TRBJ1-1; the D gene is possibly TRBD1 (5 bases). V was shortened by 8 bases and J by 0 bases, with 13 bases between the two germline ends. The CDR3 spans 13 residues. Germline loops: CDR1 GTSNPN, CDR2 SVGIG (reference sequence). The CDR3 DNA reads as TGTGCCGGGACCCGCGGCTTGAACACTGAAGCTTTCTTT. Protein sequence: CAGTRGLNTEAFF.

This rearrangement joins TRBV29-1 to TRBJ2-7, with 10 bases that match TRBD1. The V gene's germline CDR1 is SQVTM and CDR2 ANQGSEA. The CDR3 runs 13 residues. The J segment lost 3 bases and the V segment lost 6 bases, leaving 5 bases of the junction unmatched. CDR3 DNA sequence: TGCAGCGTGACAGGGGGCTCAATCTACGAGCAGTACTTC. It specifies CSVTGGSIYEQYF.

This chain joins TRBV19 and TRBJ1-2, with D possibly TRBD1 on 5 matching bases. V lost 10 bases and J lost 8, with 20 bases in between. This CDR3 is 13 amino acids long. CDR1 and CDR2 (germline): LNHDA, SQIVND (reference sequence). DNA of the CDR3: TGTGCCACAGCTACCGGGACTCTGGTCGGCTACACCTTC. Translating it yields CATATGTLVGYTF. Filled out from reference TRBV19 and TRBJ1-2, the complete variable domain reads DGGITQSPKYLFRKEGQNVTLSCEQNLNHDAMYWYRQDPGQGLRLIYYSQIVNDFQKGDIAEGYSVSREKKESFPLTVTSAQKNPTAFYLCATATGTLVGYTFGSGTRLTVV.

J is TRBJ1-5 and V is TRBV30; D ambiguous. Deletions cut 5 bases from V and 6 bases from J, with 14 bases between. CDR1 GTSNPN and CDR2 SVGIG come from the germline V gene (reference sequence). The CDR3 is 13 residues long. CDR3 nucleotide sequence: TGTGCCTGGGCAACAACTACGGGTCAGCCCCAGCATTTT. Translation gives CAWATTTGQPQHF.

The rearrangement links TRBV4-1 to TRBJ2-7, with TRBD2 matching 11 bases. Germline loops: CDR1 MGHRA, CDR2 YSYEKL. The CDR3 covers 14 residues. V gave up 2 bases and J gave up 5 bases; unmatched junction bases: 2. The chain's CDR3 is CASSQQGLADEQYF. CDR3 coding DNA: TGCGCCAGCAGCCAACAGGGACTAGCGGACGAGCAGTACTTC.

V gene TRBV19 combines with J gene TRBJ1-2; TRBD1 matches at 9 bases. V was clipped by 6 bases and J by 0 bases; unmatched bases: 11. This CDR3 has 17 amino acids. The germline gives CDR1 LNHDA, CDR2 SQIVND (reference sequence). Written as DNA, the CDR3 is TGTGCCAGTAGCGGTCGGGGACAGGGTTTCTCTAACTATGGCTACACCTTC. As protein: CASSGRGQGFSNYGYTF.

The chain has TRBV7-9 and TRBJ1-6; D call uncertain. Trimming left V 5 bases short and J 5 bases short, with 7 bases between. CDR1 and CDR2 from the germline V gene are SEHNR and FQNEAQ (reference sequence). The CDR3 sequence is 13 residues long. The CDR3 protein is CASSPIDNSPLHF. The CDR3 DNA reads TGTGCCAGCAGCCCTATCGATAATTCACCCCTCCACTTT.

This sequence joins TRBV2 and TRBJ2-7; the match to TRBD1 covers 7 bases. After removal of 4 bases from V and 3 bases from J, the junction contained 6 bases not matched to a gene. Germline loops: CDR1 SNHLY, CDR2 FYNNEI. The CDR3 is 14 residues long. The CDR3 loop reads CASSGRQGDYEQYF. The CDR3 DNA is TGTGCCAGCAGTGGCCGACAGGGAGACTACGAGCAGTACTTC.

This clone was recorded a few times. The chain recombines TRBV5-4 with TRBJ2-7; D uncertain. The CDR3 spans 13 residues. V lost 1 base and J lost 3, with 8 bases in between. The V gene's germline CDR1 is SGHNT and CDR2 YYREEE (reference sequence). CDR3 loop: CASSLRSNYEQYF. The CDR3 bases are TGTGCCAGCAGCTTGAGGAGCAACTACGAGCAGTACTTC.

This clone occurred once. The rearrangement uses TRBV5-6 and TRBJ2-1; 10 nucleotides align to TRBD1. Germline trimming cut 4 bases from V and 6 bases from J; bases unmatched to any gene: 10. Germline V gives CDR1 SGHDT, CDR2 YYEEEE. The CDR3 length is 16 residues. The CDR3 nucleotides read TGTGCCAGCAGCACTACGACCCGGGACAGGGGCAATGAGCAGTTCTTC. Its protein product is CASSTTTRDRGNEQFF.

The genes are TRBV30 and TRBJ2-4, with D possibly being TRBD2 (6 bases). Germline V lookup: CDR1 GTSNPN, CDR2 SVGIG (reference sequence). V was cut by 2 bases and J by 4 bases, with 18 bases left in between. The CDR3 loop spans 16 amino acids. CDR3 region: CAWSKREREEKNIQYF. For the CDR3, the DNA is TGTGCCTGGAGTAAGAGGGAGAGGGAGGAAAAAAACATTCAGTACTTC.

V gene TRBV3-1 (or the pseudogene TRBV3-2) combines with J gene TRBJ2-3; 10 nucleotides align to TRBD1. V dropped 4 bases and J dropped 3; count of bases not matched to a gene: 10. The CDR3 covers 17 residues. The germline V gene encodes CDR1 LGHDT and CDR2 YNNKEL (reference sequence). The CDR3 sequence: CASSLNQRTGGTDTQYF. DNA for the CDR3: TGTGCCAGCAGCCTCAACCAACGGACAGGGGGGACAGATACGCAGTATTTT.

J is TRBJ1-5 and V is TRBV6-1; TRBD1 might be the D (5 bases). There are 15 residues in the CDR3. Per germline, CDR1 MNHNS and CDR2 SASEGT. V was trimmed by 2 bases and J by 2 bases, leaving 10 bases between them. In nucleotides, the CDR3 is TGTGCCAGCAGTGAACAGGACACACGCAATCAGCCCCAGCATTTT. This sequence encodes CASSEQDTRNQPQHF.

This clone was seen a single time. The chain is built from TRBV11-2 and TRBJ1-1; D possibly corresponds to TRBD1 (5 bases). The CDR3 totals 14 residues. Germline CDR1 reads SGHAT; CDR2 reads FQNNGV. V was clipped by 5 bases and J by 1 base, with 11 bases between them. CDR3 in amino acids: CASSRGSRNTEAFF. CDR3 nucleotide sequence: TGTGCCAGCAGCCGGGGGAGTCGGAACACTGAAGCTTTCTTT. Based on the CDR3 plus reference TRBV11-2 and TRBJ1-1, the full variable domain is EAGVAQSPRYKIIEKRQSVAFWCNPISGHATLYWYQQILGQGPKLLIQFQNNGVVDDSQLPKDRFSAERLKGVDSTLKIQPAKLEDSAVYLCASSRGSRNTEAFFGQGTRLTVV.

The genes are TRBV7-2 and TRBJ2-7; 9 nucleotides align to TRBD2. From germline, CDR1 is SGHTA and CDR2 FQGNSA. The CDR3 extends over 15 amino acids. The V gene end was trimmed by 5 bases and the J gene end by 6 bases; junction bases not matched to a gene: 11. The DNA of the CDR3 is TGTGCCAGCAGCCTTAATCCGGCTAGCGGGGTCGAGCAGTACTTC. It specifies CASSLNPASGVEQYF.